This T cell receptor beta chain is drawn from a study of CD8 T cells in Susac syndrome. Study findings and constraints: It was acknowledged in the study that its TCR sequencing and HLA analysis involved a relatively small number of individuals.

This CDR3 has 14 amino acids. The germline V gene has CDR1 SQVTM and CDR2 ANQGSEA. V dropped 6 bases and J dropped 10; count of bases not matched to a gene: 14. The authors sequenced TCR beta from blood CD8+ and CD4+ T cells. Negative isolation was used for CD8+ and CD4+ T cells and FACS enrichment for TEMRA cells. Points on this clonotype: As yet, its antigen is unknown.

cDNA came from approximately 0.5 to 1 ug RNA primed by random hexamers. Amplification of TCR beta CDR3 was carried out by immunoSEQ multiplex PCR, which covered 54 Vbeta and 13 Jbeta segments. TCRdb called the immunoSEQ multiplex PCR reads again in MiXCR, with one record for every CDR3 protein. The sample yields approximately 150,000 distinct CDR3 sequences, roughly 93% seen once. The sequenced sample consisted of CD4+ T cells from PBMCs. The rearrangement uses TRBV29-1 and TRBJ1-4, with 7 bases matching TRBD1. This clonotype was obtained from a human donor in good health. CDR3 protein: CSVTRQGMMGKLFF. As DNA, the CDR3 is TGCAGCGTGACCCGACAGGGTATGATGGGAAAACTGTTTTTT.